The 18 T cell receptor beta chains below all came from one sample that was sequenced in a study of OX40 agonist ivuxolimab in advanced cancers. Method: immunoSEQ multiplex PCR; TCRdb's copy keeps in-frame clones and lacks some. The sample consists of tens of thousands of clones, 92% of them appearing once. The specimen comprised CD4+ or CD8+ T cells sorted from blood, sampled in a trial of the OX40 agonist ivuxolimab. Receptor source: an adult with an advanced solid tumor such as melanoma, head and neck, liver or kidney cancer.

The gene calls are TRBV19 and TRBJ1-4; perhaps TRBD1 as D (5 bases). This CDR3 has 15 residues. The germline V gene encodes CDR1 LNHDA and CDR2 SQIVND (reference sequence). Deletions cut 3 bases from V and 5 bases from J, with 13 bases between. Here the CDR3 reads CASSISEAGNEKLFF. As DNA, the CDR3 is TGTGCCAGTAGTATTTCAGAGGCAGGGAATGAAAAACTGTTTTTT. The full variable domain, rest sourced from reference TRBV19 and TRBJ1-4, is DGGITQSPKYLFRKEGQNVTLSCEQNLNHDAMYWYRQDPGQGLRLIYYSQIVNDFQKGDIAEGYSVSREKKESFPLTVTSAQKNPTAFYLCASSISEAGNEKLFFGSGTQLSVL.

This CDR3 is CASSQGLQETQYF. In DNA, the CDR3 is TGTGCCAGCAGCCAAGGACTACAAGAGACCCAGTACTTC. The rearrangement uses TRBV14 and TRBJ2-5, with D perhaps TRBD2 (5 bases). Germline values: CDR1 SGHDN, CDR2 FVKESK. V was clipped by 1 base and J by 2 bases, with 5 bases between them. The CDR3 is 13 residues long.

The V call is TRBV27, the J call TRBJ2-1; 7 nucleotides match TRBD2. Germline loops: CDR1 MNHEY, CDR2 SMNVEV (reference sequence). V was clipped by 3 bases and J by 4 bases; unmatched bases: 3. The CDR3 loop spans 14 amino acids. The CDR3 bases are TGTGCCAGCAGTTTTGGGGGGGTGTACAATGAGCAGTTCTTC. Its translation is CASSFGGVYNEQFF.

V gene TRBV15 combines with J gene TRBJ2-3; no clear D gene. Germline lookup yields CDR1 LNHNV and CDR2 YYDKDF (reference sequence). V was pared by 3 bases and J by 2 bases, with 3 bases between. The CDR3 extends over 12 amino acids. CDR3 in amino acids: CATSSATDTQYF. CDR3 DNA sequence: TGTGCCACCAGCAGTGCCACAGATACGCAGTATTTT.

The chain couples TRBV19 to TRBJ1-1; 7 nucleotides align to TRBD1. There are 14 residues in the CDR3. Germline V lookup: CDR1 LNHDA, CDR2 SQIVND (reference sequence). Trimming at V came to 6 bases and at J to 6 bases, leaving 10 bases not matched to a gene. The CDR3 region has the DNA TGTGCCAGTAGGACGACGCAGGGGGAATCTGAAGCTTTCTTT. Its translation is CASRTTQGESEAFF.

The CDR3 region has the DNA TGTGCCAGCTCTGGAGGTATCGGTGACTATGGCTACACCTTC. This sequence encodes CASSGGIGDYGYTF. The chain recombines TRBV18 with TRBJ1-2; D gene unclear. Per germline, CDR1 KGHSH and CDR2 LQKENI. The V gene lost 6 bases and the J gene lost 3 bases, with 14 bases spanning the gap. The CDR3 has 14 residues.

CDR3 residues: CASSQTSGTDTQYF. In DNA form, the CDR3 reads TGTGCCAGCAGCCAGACTAGCGGAACAGATACGCAGTATTTT. The chain couples TRBV5-4 to TRBJ2-3; 9 positions match TRBD2. The CDR3 is made up of 14 amino acids. V gave up 4 bases and J gave up 3 bases; unmatched junction bases: 3. Germline V gives CDR1 SGHNT, CDR2 YYREEE (reference sequence).

The rearrangement uses TRBV30 and TRBJ1-4; TRBD1 matches at 8 bases. Germline loops: CDR1 GTSNPN, CDR2 SVGIG (reference sequence). V was clipped by 1 base and J by 8 bases; unmatched bases: 9. The CDR3 length is 15 residues. The CDR3 loop reads CAWSGGQGSREKLFF. CDR3 nucleotide sequence: TGTGCCTGGAGTGGAGGACAGGGAAGTAGAGAAAAACTGTTTTTT.

This clone occurred once. The V gene is TRBV7-9, the J gene TRBJ2-3; tentatively, D is TRBD2 (5 bases). The CDR3 sequence is 15 residues long. The ends were cut back, 4 bases at V and 2 bases at J, with 13 bases in the middle. The germline gives CDR1 SEHNR, CDR2 FQNEAQ (reference sequence). In DNA form, the CDR3 reads TGTGCCAGCAGCTCGACTAACACCGACACAGATACGCAGTATTTT. Protein sequence: CASSSTNTDTDTQYF.

The chain joins TRBV29-1 to TRBJ1-2; 7 positions match TRBD1. The V gene end was trimmed by 0 bases and the J gene end by 7 bases; junction bases not matched to a gene: 8. The CDR3 is 14 residues long. Germline-derived CDR1 and CDR2 are SQVTM and ANQGSEA. This CDR3 is CSVEDRGTVGGYTF. In DNA form, the CDR3 reads TGCAGCGTTGAAGATCGCGGGACAGTGGGTGGCTACACCTTC.

The chain has TRBV5-5 and TRBJ1-2; TRBD1 agrees at 7 bases. CDR1 SGHKS and CDR2 YYEKEE come from the germline V gene (reference sequence). The CDR3 runs to 16 residues. J gave up 1 base and V 4 bases, and 10 bases lay outside the gene matches. The CDR3 nucleotides are TGTGCCAGCAGCCCGCACGGGACAGTAATTAACTATGGCTACACCTTC. Protein product: CASSPHGTVINYGYTF.

The gene calls are TRBV11-2 and TRBJ2-1; D unclear. The CDR3 covers 13 residues. Trimming cost V 3 bases and J 12 bases, with 15 bases left between them. Germline V CDR1 and CDR2: SGHAT, FQNNGV. The CDR3 region is CASSLERPVLQFF. The CDR3 region has the DNA TGTGCCAGCAGCTTGGAACGCCCAGTCTTGCAGTTCTTC. Supplemented by reference TRBV11-2 and TRBJ2-1, the full variable domain reads EAGVAQSPRYKIIEKRQSVAFWCNPISGHATLYWYQQILGQGPKLLIQFQNNGVVDDSQLPKDRFSAERLKGVDSTLKIQPAKLEDSAVYLCASSLERPVLQFFGPGTRLTVL.

V gene TRBV19 combines with J gene TRBJ1-2, with TRBD1 identical over 9 bases. The V segment lost 6 bases and the J segment 6 bases; nucleotides outside the gene matches: 11. This CDR3 comprises 15 residues. In germline, CDR1 is LNHDA, CDR2 SQIVND (reference sequence). CDR3 in DNA: TGTGCCAGTAGGGCTATTCCGGGACAGGGCGATGGCTACACCTTC. Residues: CASRAIPGQGDGYTF.

The chain uses TRBV7-8 and TRBJ1-2; D is unclear. The germline V and J ends were trimmed by 2 bases and 8 bases, with 12 bases remaining between them. CDR1 is SGHVS and CDR2 is FQNEAQ in the germline V gene. The CDR3 is 13 amino acids. Written as DNA, the CDR3 is TGTGCCAGCAGCTTACTTGGACTAGAGGGCTACACCTTC. Protein: CASSLLGLEGYTF.

The chain has TRBV2 and TRBJ1-5; D remains ambiguous. Germline assignment: CDR1 SNHLY and CDR2 FYNNEI. V was shortened by 1 base and J by 0 bases, with 4 bases between the two germline ends. CDR3 size: 14 residues. The CDR3 reads CASSEVSSNQPQHF. CDR3 DNA sequence: TGTGCCAGCAGTGAAGTAAGTAGCAATCAGCCCCAGCATTTT.

This sequence joins TRBV28 and TRBJ1-1; unclear D gene. The CDR3 consists of 16 residues. The germline V gene has CDR1 MDHEN and CDR2 SYDVKM. Trimming took 1 base from V and 2 from J, leaving 14 bases between them. The CDR3 spells CASSLSATTLNTEAFF. The CDR3 DNA reads TGTGCCAGCAGTTTATCCGCTACTACTCTTAACACTGAAGCTTTCTTT.

V usage is TRBV6-1 and J usage is TRBJ2-1, with D unresolved. The CDR3 is made up of 13 amino acids. The V end lost 2 bases, the J end lost 4 bases, and 6 bases lay between the germline ends. Germline V gene lookup returns CDR1 MNHNS and CDR2 SASEGT. This CDR3 reads CASSEMGYNEQFF. Here the CDR3 DNA reads TGTGCCAGCAGTGAAATGGGTTACAATGAGCAGTTCTTC.

The CDR3 sequence: CASSVGRGLDNEQFF. In nucleotides, the CDR3 is TGTGCCAGCAGCGTCGGCAGGGGGTTGGACAATGAGCAGTTCTTC. The chain joins TRBV9 to TRBJ2-1; 7 bases match TRBD1. This CDR3 is built from 15 residues. Germline CDR1 SGDLS, CDR2 YYNGEE. The trim removed 2 bases at V and 5 bases at J, leaving 7 bases unmatched. Full variable domain (missing parts from reference TRBV9 and TRBJ2-1): DSGVTQTPKHLITATGQRVTLRCSPRSGDLSVYWYQQSLDQGLQFLIQYYNGEERAKGNILERFSAQQFPDLHSELNLSSLELGDSALYFCASSVGRGLDNEQFFGPGTRLTVL.